This T cell receptor (beta chain) comes out of a study of cytomegalovirus exposure and HLA in healthy donors (dated by TCRdb to the late 2010s). For context, the study as a whole: According to an earlier analysis of several hundred of the donors, about 190 million T cells yielded 120 million or so unique TCR beta sequences and approximately 280 Gb of sequence data. Using immunosequencing, the study profiled T cell repertoires from 550 to 750 subjects and related those repertoires to cytomegalovirus serostatus. A later analysis re-analyzed previously published TCR beta repertoires from approximately 670 donors and added high-resolution HLA genotyping to study TCR occurrence patterns. The aim of the study was to test whether cataloging public T cell receptors could identify signatures of past pathogen exposure. In addition to the first cohort of approximately 670 subjects, a separate validation cohort of 130 or so different subjects was used. On average, about 200,000 unique TCR beta nucleotide sequences were sequenced per donor among 398 genotyped donors of the cohort, with roughly 20% of those sequences being non-productive. An early release that covered about 600 HLA-typed donors contained about 300 gigabases of sequencing data and approximately 85 million unique TCR sequences. HLA typing included class I and class II loci at four-digit resolution. Because of strong linkage in the cohort, roughly 5 DR-DQ haplotypes were treated as single units for association and clustering. An earlier analysis of 587 of the donors used high-throughput TCR beta sequencing to judge whether each TCR beta V gene segment behaved as functional or pseudogenic. Typing coverage varied by locus: about 620-640 donors for A, B, C, DRB1 and DQB1; roughly 500 for DQA1; around 610 for DPA1; fewer than 480 for DPB1. All discovery cohort repertoires had been generated using a single sequencing platform. Donor age, sex, ethnicity and CMV serostatus were compiled alongside the repertoire data. In the later analysis, no new phenotypic data were used to find candidate immune exposures; instead, reliance was placed on TCR beta sequences and their occurrence across donors. To predict cytomegalovirus infection status, the study brought together high-throughput TCR immunosequencing, statistical association of individual TCRs with disease status, and machine learning. The genetic ancestry cluster associated with self-reported Caucasian donors included 70% to 85% of the 300 to 400 genotyped donors. In a later genetic analysis, genome-wide SNP genotypes for about three fifths of the roughly 670 donors were used, and that subset was treated as a discovery cohort.

Remarks on this clone: Its antigen target is currently unknown. Per-nucleotide qualities are absent, and no much larger clonotype sits a single base away.

The germline V gene provides CDR1 MNHEY and CDR2 SVGAGI. The CDR3 starts with the cysteine, ends with the phenylalanine, and has 15 residues. CDR3 DNA is the only sequence kept; it has 45 bases, read in frame from the first base. Trimming costs V 6 bases and J 0 bases, and their ends lie 14 bases apart. The library was obtained by the immunoSEQ multiplex PCR assay. For the multiplex PCR, a mixture combining 60 forward primers for TCR Vbeta segments and 13 reverse primers for TCR Jbeta segments was used. A multiplex PCR assay on genomic DNA amplified the CDR3 region of rearranged TCR beta genes. On the Illumina HiSeq System, the amplified TCR beta libraries were sequenced as 87-base-pair reads. As for how the authors treated the data: A later analysis tallied approximately 87 million unique TCR beta chains across the 666 repertoires, and approximately 9.9 million of those chains were shared by two or more donors. To remove PCR and sequencing errors, raw reads were error-corrected and collapsed into unique sequences using a nearest-neighbor algorithm that merged closely related sequences. To assign V, D and J gene segments, CDR3 sequences were aligned to IMGT reference sequences. For a sequence to be retained, a match of at least six nucleotides was required to both a V gene segment and a J gene segment. A rearrangement counted as productive if the CDR3 had no stop codons and remained in frame with V and J, and every other rearrangement counted as non-productive. Following IMGT convention, CDR3 was defined as the stretch from the second conserved V-encoded cysteine up to the conserved J-encoded phenylalanine. Sequences without an unambiguous match to a single V gene segment were excluded from the earlier analysis of 500 to 700 of the donors. In an earlier analysis of approximately 610 of the donors, V segments were called functional above 56.7% productive rearrangements and were called segregating when the between-donor standard deviation exceeded 5%. A statistical classification framework was developed to diagnose cytomegalovirus status using the catalog of TCR beta chain sequences. V and J gene assignment, in a later analysis, came from comparing TCR nucleotide sequences with IMGT/GENE-DB human TR gene sequences. Using the TCRdist pipeline, a later analysis assigned CDR3 sequences along with most-parsimonious VDJ recombination scenarios. In a later analysis, each TCR beta chain was defined by its CDR3 amino acid sequence together with its V-gene family, and reads lacking a unique V-gene family were excluded. A later analysis removed 550 to 650 highly shared, low-generation-probability nucleotide sequences to deal with suspected cross-contamination and a sequencing artifact. In a later analysis, a clonal expansion index was calculated for each public chain from normalized within-repertoire ranks of inferred template counts. A later analysis computed generation probabilities with a VDJ recombination model fitted to out-of-frame rearrangements, and checked the results against IGoR. A later analysis scored TCR-TCR, TCR-HLA and TCR-CMV co-occurrence with hypergeometric tests, applying a repertoire-size bias correction to TCR pairs. To estimate false discovery rates, a later analysis permuted the HLA or CMV assignments 20 times. A later analysis grouped co-occurring TCRs with DBSCAN, adding TCRdist sequence similarity when clustering within HLA-allele-positive subsets. Repertoires with fewer than 30,000 or more than 120,000 public chains were left out of co-occurrence clustering, as were five repertoires with anomalous nucleotide sharing. Drawn from immuneACCESS, this table holds only the in-frame rearrangements with V and J called that TCRdb kept. Clones are partly lost; checked studies trace under half to an unresolved V gene and leave the rest unexplained. V, J and clone size were drawn from that table, and D and trimming were deduced from the DNA. Counted in this sample were some 96,000 clones; approximately 76% of them appeared once. 6.5% to 9% of the sample lies in the top ten.

In total, more than 500 healthy bone marrow donors made up the cohort. Cohort members were all nominally healthy when sampled, although unrecorded immune exposures were likely present. The donor tested CMV seropositive and was one of the 289 seropositive cohort members. A peripheral blood sample was collected from each donor, and TCR beta sequencing was performed on peripheral blood mononuclear cells. Genomic DNA was extracted from the blood cell samples with the Qiagen DNeasy Blood Extraction Kit. General findings and caveats noted by the study authors: According to a later genetic analysis, donors in an Asian-associated ancestry cluster had fewer N-insertions in productive TCRs than the approximately 690-donor mean. A few of the identified cytomegalovirus-associated TCR beta chains were confirmed in vitro to be specific for cytomegalovirus antigens. Roughly uniform sequencing depth across donors was assumed in presence/absence analyses, although this assumption may not hold. The authors suggested that the approach could potentially be generalized to other disease states and immunological phenotypes. The study gave a list of about 170 TCR beta chains associated with cytomegalovirus. In both the original and validation cohorts, the classifier was reported to diagnose cytomegalovirus status with high specificity and sensitivity. Correlated functional status among segregating V segments might reflect linkage disequilibrium, but an unknown experimental factor could not be ruled out. According to a later analysis, parvovirus B19, influenza, CMV and Epstein-Barr virus appeared linked to several top co-occurrence clusters. For the cohort, immune exposure information was limited to CMV serostatus. At a false discovery rate of 0.05, a later analysis linked 15,000 to 20,000 TCR beta sequences to specific HLA alleles. Because the 87-base-pair reads could not distinguish some IMGT-functional V segments, including TRBV6-2 and TRBV6-3, those segments were excluded. Most TCR sequences were observed very rarely across donors, whereas some public TCRs were present in many individuals. Most CMV-associated TCR beta chains appeared to be HLA-restricted in a later analysis, and the HLA associations seemed to be driven largely by CMV exposure. Only TCR beta chains were sequenced in this cohort, and the absence of alpha or paired-chain data limited detectable features. In a later analysis, HLA-associated TCR beta chains were found to be more clonally expanded and to have lower generation probabilities than equally common non-associated chains. A further reported finding was that TCR beta sequences accurately predicted the HLA-A and HLA-B alleles for most subjects in the first cohort. Assigning TCR associations to individual alleles was difficult when HLA alleles, especially DR and DQ, strongly co-occurred. Because some donors lacked HLA typing at each locus, the association tests relied only on the typed subset. Broadly in line with IMGT annotations, most TCR beta V segments showed up in productive rearrangements about 87% or about 30% of the time in an earlier analysis of 450 to 600 of the donors. The earlier analysis of a few hundred of the donors excluded roughly 17 rarely observed V segments, including chromosome 9 orphons, because counts were too low. A cluster of highly shared sequence variants was judged likely to represent a technical artifact of the sequencing pipeline. An association between a missense DCLRE1C variant and V-gene and J-gene trimming of TCR beta chains was found in a later genetic analysis and replicated in an independent cohort. According to a later analysis, TCR association rates differed among HLA loci, with DRB1 alleles showing the most associated TCRs and HLA-C alleles showing the fewest.

This clonotype was sampled from a man aged 40-49 years in good health and CMV-seropositive. The sequence links TRBV6-5 to TRBJ1-2; TRBD1 is a possible D gene, resting on 5 matching bases. Input material: PBMCs. The nucleotide sequence reads as follows: TGTGCCAGCAGAGATTGGACGACAGCTAACTATGGCTACACCTTC. Its protein product is CASRDWTTANYGYTF.